This T cell receptor (beta chain) was profiled in a study of blood T cells in healthy people across ages. Whole-study findings and limits: Strong correlation was found linking TCR beta diversity to naive T cell percentage.

As regards this clonotype: Antigen: not known.

V lost 6 bases, J lost 3 bases, and 18 bases lay in between. The germline V gene has CDR1 MNHNS and CDR2 SASEGT. The CDR3 is made up of 16 amino acids. With a J-beta primer mix and a sample-barcoded 5' primer, a second PCR ran roughly 6 to 12 cycles. TCRdb fed the 5' RACE reads into MiXCR, producing one record per CDR3 protein. The table shows about 540,000 distinct CDR3 sequences, with approximately 25% occurring only once. Total RNA, at least 5 micrograms per sample, was extracted from PBMCs. The same sample was also used in a study of T cells of mothers and their children. According to that study: Per mother, over 8 million TCR beta CDR3 reads were obtained; per child, approximately 3 million. Relative to unrelated pairs, biologically related mother-child dyads exhibited marginally greater, non-significant overlap.

The rearrangement uses TRBV6-1 and TRBJ2-1; D is undetermined. The sequence was obtained from a boy aged 5 to 17 in good health. The specimen was blood. The CDR3 sequence: CASRALRRPLYNEQFF. The CDR3 nucleotides read TGTGCCAGCAGGGCCCTGCGGCGTCCCCTCTACAATGAGCAGTTCTTC.